These T cell receptor beta chains were read from a single sample in a study of early stage breast cancer tumors. Profiling relied on immunoSEQ multiplex PCR, and the TCRdb table lists in-frame clones only, not all of them. The repertoire has approximately 70,000 clones, around 80% of them found once; the top ten carry approximately 4.8%. The sequenced material came from blood. The receptors derive from a person aged 35 to 50 with breast cancer. Each CDR3 is given with its conserved first and last residue. Each record gives: J gene, V gene, D gene, clone size, CDR3 DNA, CDR3 protein. The D gene is left open where the match is weak. Clone size appears in some rows only: once, few, many, or a class for an expanded clone.

TRBJ2-1,TRBV29-1,TRBD2,-,TGCAGCGCCGCCGTTCTAGCGGGAAGGGGCAATGAGCAGTTCTTC,CSAAVLAGRGNEQFF
TRBJ2-1,TRBV5-1,TRBD1,-,TGCGCCAGCAGCTTAGGCGGGACAGGGGGCGGGTATGAGCAGTTCTTC,CASSLGGTGGGYEQFF
TRBJ2-3,TRBV9,TRBD2,-,TGTGCCAGCAGCGTAGGGGGTAGCGGGAGTACAGATACGCAGTATTTT,CASSVGGSGSTDTQYF
TRBJ2-7,TRBV7-8,TRBD1,-,TGTGCCAGCAGGACAGGGGGCAGCGAGCAGTACTTC,CASRTGGSEQYF
TRBJ2-1,TRBV19,TRBD1,few,TGTGCCAGCCAGGCCCAACAGGGGATGGCCTACAATGAGCAGTTCTTC,CASQAQQGMAYNEQFF
TRBJ2-1,TRBV18,-,-,TGTGCCGCGAGGGGGGCCGACAATGAGCAGTTCTTC,CAARGADNEQFF
TRBJ1-5,TRBV27,-,-,TGTGCCAGCAGTTTAGAAGGGACGGCGGCGGGCCAGCCCCAGCATTTT,CASSLEGTAAGQPQHF
TRBJ2-7,TRBV28,-,-,TGTGCCAGCAAAGGGGCGTACCCGGTCGAGCAGTACTTC,CASKGAYPVEQYF
TRBJ2-7,TRBV30,-,once,TGTGCCTGGAGGACACCCGGAGGGCTGTACGAGCAGTACTTC,CAWRTPGGLYEQYF
TRBJ2-2,TRBV7-8,-,-,TGTGCCAGCAGCTTAGCCTGGGAGCTGTTTTTT,CASSLAWELFF
TRBJ2-2,TRBV14,TRBD2,-,TGTGCCAGCAGCCGAAAAACTAGCGGGAGGGCCTCCGGGGAGCTGTTTTTT,CASSRKTSGRASGELFF
TRBJ2-7,TRBV10-3,TRBD1,few,TGTGCCATCAGACATCGGGACAGGGGGCCTCGGCTTATCTACGAGCAGTACTTC,CAIRHRDRGPRLIYEQYF
TRBJ2-3,TRBV7-9,-,-,TGTGCCAGCGACCAGGAGTATACGCAGTATTTT,CASDQEYTQYF
TRBJ1-1,TRBV7-8,-,-,TGTGCCAGCAGCTTGGACGGATTGAACACTGAAGCTTTCTTT,CASSLDGLNTEAFF
TRBJ2-3,TRBV7-3,-,-,TGTGCCAGCAGCCCGGGACCTAGCACAGATACGCAGTATTTT,CASSPGPSTDTQYF
TRBJ1-5,TRBV29-1,TRBD1,few,TGCAGCGTGGCGACAGGGCTAGAACAGCCCCAGCATTTT,CSVATGLEQPQHF
TRBJ2-7,TRBV28,-,-,TGTGCCAGCAGTTTGGGTACAGTCTCCTACGAGCAGTACTTC,CASSLGTVSYEQYF
TRBJ1-5,TRBV5-6,-,-,TGTGCCAGCAGCTTGGGGGGGGCGAGACTTTCTCCTCAGCCCCAGCATTTT,CASSLGGARLSPQPQHF
TRBJ2-7,TRBV4-1,-,-,TGCGCCAGCAGCCAAGGGGTCGAGCAGTACTTC,CASSQGVEQYF
TRBJ1-2,TRBV5-4,-,-,TGTGCCAGCAGCGAACTAGACAGAAACTATGGCTACACCTTC,CASSELDRNYGYTF
TRBJ2-2,TRBV29-1,TRBD1,-,TGCAGCGCCGCGACAGGGGGCTTAACCGGGGAGCTGTTTTTT,CSAATGGLTGELFF
TRBJ2-7,TRBV14,-,-,TGTGCCAGCAGCCTACCCCTCCAGGGGCTAGCACCCGAGCAGTACTTC,CASSLPLQGLAPEQYF
TRBJ2-7,TRBV6-5,-,-,TGTGCCAGCAGTTACGGGCAGGAGGGGATCTACGAGCAGTACTTC,CASSYGQEGIYEQYF
TRBJ2-2,TRBV5-1,-,-,TGCGCCAGCAGCTTGGGTAGGGTTAACACCGGGGAGCTGTTTTTT,CASSLGRVNTGELFF
TRBJ1-5,TRBV5-1,TRBD1,-,TGCGCCAGCAGCTTGGTAGCAGGGGGAGAATATCAGCCCCAGCATTTT,CASSLVAGGEYQPQHF
TRBJ2-7,TRBV6-5,TRBD2,-,TGTGCCAGCAGTTACTCGAGGGAGGGTGGAGGGGAGCAGTACTTC,CASSYSREGGGEQYF
TRBJ1-2,TRBV18,-,-,TGTGCCAGCTCACCACGCGTACAGAGACTGGATCATGGCTACACCTTC,CASSPRVQRLDHGYTF
TRBJ2-5,TRBV9,-,few,TGTGCCAGCAGCGTGGCTTCCCAAGAGACCCAGTACTTC,CASSVASQETQYF
TRBJ1-5,TRBV7-9,-,-,TGTGCCAGCAGTCTAGGGGAGGCCAATCAGCCCCAGCATTTT,CASSLGEANQPQHF
TRBJ2-3,TRBV2,-,few,TGTGCCAGCATTAGGCAAACACCTAGCACAGATACGCAGTATTTT,CASIRQTPSTDTQYF
TRBJ1-4,TRBV7-9,TRBD1,few,TGTGCCAGCAGCCTAAAGACAGGGTATGATGAAAAACTGTTTTTT,CASSLKTGYDEKLFF